A selection of T cell receptor beta chains follows, all from one sample in a study of blood T cells in healthy people across ages. MiXCR was run by TCRdb on the 5' RACE reads, yielding one entry per CDR3 protein. Among about 1.4 million distinct CDR3 sequences listed, 55% to 75% were seen once. The sample was blood. The source is a man aged 18 to 35 in good health. Each CDR3 is given with its conserved first and last residue. The order of the fields is clone size, D gene, J gene, V gene, CDR3 protein, CDR3 DNA. D genes are given only for firm matches. Only some rows state a clone size, as once, few, many or a class for expanded clones.

>-|-|TRBJ1-1|TRBV6-5
CASRRRTEAFF
TGTGCCAGCAGGCGTAGGACTGAAGCTTTCTTT
>-|-|TRBJ2-3|TRBV4-1
CASSQDYLTADTQYF
TGCGCCAGCAGCCAAGATTATTTGACTGCAGATACGCAGTATTTT
>once|-|TRBJ1-4|TRBV5-1
CASSSPVGGARGKLFF
TGCGCCAGCAGCTCCCCTGTAGGGGGGGCAAGGGGTAAACTGTTTTTT
>-|-|TRBJ2-1|TRBV24-1
CATSDFLGVEQFF
TGTGCCACCAGTGATTTTCTAGGGGTTGAGCAGTTCTTC
>-|TRBD1|TRBJ2-1|TRBV15
CATSRVPGQKLYNEQFF
TGTGCCACCAGCAGAGTCCCGGGACAGAAGCTTTACAATGAGCAGTTCTTC
>-|TRBD2|TRBJ2-3|TRBV11-2
CASSGELAGGPYTQYF
TGTGCCAGCAGCGGGGAACTAGCGGGAGGGCCGTATACGCAGTATTTT
>-|TRBD2|TRBJ2-3|TRBV20-1
CSAREGLAVTDTQYF
TGCAGTGCTAGAGAGGGACTAGCGGTCACAGATACGCAGTATTTT
>few|TRBD1|TRBJ2-1|TRBV27
CASSLTTGANEQFF
TGTGCCAGCAGTTTGACGACAGGGGCCAATGAGCAGTTCTTC
>few|-|TRBJ2-7|TRBV4-1
CASSRHSDSSYEQYF
TGCGCCAGCAGCCGACACTCCGACAGCTCCTACGAGCAGTACTTC
>-|TRBD1|TRBJ1-2|TRBV29-1
CSVDAPFDRGNGYTF
TGCAGCGTCGACGCACCTTTTGACAGGGGGAATGGCTACACCTTC
>-|-|TRBJ1-2|TRBV4-2
CASSQDGPNYGYTF
TGTGCCAGCAGCCAAGACGGTCCTAACTATGGCTACACCTTC
>-|-|TRBJ1-2|TRBV6-6
CATRQSDYGYTF
TGTGCCACCCGACAGTCGGACTATGGCTACACCTTC
>few|-|TRBJ2-7|TRBV27
CASSFDGGYEQYF
TGTGCCAGCAGTTTTGACGGAGGCTACGAGCAGTACTTC
>few|TRBD2|TRBJ2-1|TRBV4-2
CASSFSGQSSYNEQFF
TGTGCCAGCAGCTTTAGCGGGCAGAGCTCCTACAATGAGCAGTTCTTC
>-|-|TRBJ2-3|TRBV3-1
CASSQETTRLTDTQYF
TGTGCCAGCAGCCAAGAAACGACTAGACTCACAGATACGCAGTATTTT
>-|TRBD1|TRBJ2-1|TRBV12-3/TRBV12-4
CASALNRGNEQFF
TGTGCCAGCGCACTTAACAGGGGCAATGAGCAGTTCTTC